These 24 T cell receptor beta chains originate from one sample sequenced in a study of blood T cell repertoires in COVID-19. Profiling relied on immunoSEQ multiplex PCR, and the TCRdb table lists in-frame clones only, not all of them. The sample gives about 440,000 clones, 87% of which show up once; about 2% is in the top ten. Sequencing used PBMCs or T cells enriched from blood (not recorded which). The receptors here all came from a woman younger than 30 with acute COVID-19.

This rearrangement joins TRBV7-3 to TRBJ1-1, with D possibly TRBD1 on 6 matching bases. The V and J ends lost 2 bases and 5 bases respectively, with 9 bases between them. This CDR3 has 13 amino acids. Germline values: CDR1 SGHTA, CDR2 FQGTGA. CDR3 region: CASSLGGATEAFF. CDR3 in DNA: TGTGCCAGCAGCTTAGGGGGGGCAACTGAAGCTTTCTTT.

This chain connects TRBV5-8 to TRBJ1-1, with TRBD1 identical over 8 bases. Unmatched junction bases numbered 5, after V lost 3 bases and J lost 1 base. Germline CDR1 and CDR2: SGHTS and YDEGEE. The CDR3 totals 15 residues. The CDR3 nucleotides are TGTGCCAGCAGCTATTACGGGACAGGGAACACTGAAGCTTTCTTT. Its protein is CASSYYGTGNTEAFF.

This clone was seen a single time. CDR3 sequence reads: CASTSGQGIIYGYTF. CDR3 nucleotides: TGTGCCAGCACCTCGGGACAGGGAATTATCTATGGCTACACCTTC. This sequence joins TRBV28 and TRBJ1-2, with 9 bases lining up with TRBD1. CDR1 is MDHEN and CDR2 is SYDVKM in the germline V gene. The CDR3 extends over 15 amino acids. J gave up 4 bases and V 7 bases, and 10 bases lay outside the gene matches.

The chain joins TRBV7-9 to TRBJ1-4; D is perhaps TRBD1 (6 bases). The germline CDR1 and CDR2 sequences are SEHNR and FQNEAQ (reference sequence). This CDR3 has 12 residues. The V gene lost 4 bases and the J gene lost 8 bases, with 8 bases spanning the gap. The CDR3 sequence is CASSSGQEKLFF. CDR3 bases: TGTGCCAGCAGCTCAGGACAGGAAAAACTGTTTTTT.

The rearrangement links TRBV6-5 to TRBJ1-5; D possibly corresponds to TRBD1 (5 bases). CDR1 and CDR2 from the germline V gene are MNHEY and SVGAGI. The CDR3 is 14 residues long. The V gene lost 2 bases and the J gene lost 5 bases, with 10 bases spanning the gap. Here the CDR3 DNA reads TGTGCCAGCAGTTACGGCAAGGGGTATCAGCCCCAGCATTTT. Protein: CASSYGKGYQPQHF.

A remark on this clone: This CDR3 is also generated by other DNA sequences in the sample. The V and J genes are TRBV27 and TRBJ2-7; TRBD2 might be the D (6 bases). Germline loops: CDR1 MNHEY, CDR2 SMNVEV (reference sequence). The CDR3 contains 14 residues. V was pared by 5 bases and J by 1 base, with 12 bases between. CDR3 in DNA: TGTGCCAGCAGTCCCTTGGGGGGTTCCTACGAGCAGTACTTC. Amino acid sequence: CASSPLGGSYEQYF.

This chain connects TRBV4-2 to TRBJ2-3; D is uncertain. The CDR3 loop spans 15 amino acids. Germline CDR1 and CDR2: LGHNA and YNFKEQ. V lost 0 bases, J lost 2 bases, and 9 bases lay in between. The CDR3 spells CASSQEGQYTDTQYF. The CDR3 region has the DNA TGTGCCAGCAGCCAAGAGGGCCAATACACAGATACGCAGTATTTT.

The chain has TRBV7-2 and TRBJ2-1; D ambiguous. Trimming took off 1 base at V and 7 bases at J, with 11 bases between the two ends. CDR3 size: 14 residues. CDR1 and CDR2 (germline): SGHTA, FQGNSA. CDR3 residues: CASSLVVVANEQFF. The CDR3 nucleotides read TGTGCCAGCAGCTTAGTTGTAGTCGCGAATGAGCAGTTCTTC.

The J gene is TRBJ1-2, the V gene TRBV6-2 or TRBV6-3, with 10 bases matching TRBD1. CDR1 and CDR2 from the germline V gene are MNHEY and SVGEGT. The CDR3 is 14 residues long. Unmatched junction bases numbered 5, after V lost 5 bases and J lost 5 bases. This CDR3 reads CASSTPGQGYGYTF. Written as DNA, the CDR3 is TGTGCCAGCAGTACCCCGGGACAGGGGTATGGCTACACCTTC.

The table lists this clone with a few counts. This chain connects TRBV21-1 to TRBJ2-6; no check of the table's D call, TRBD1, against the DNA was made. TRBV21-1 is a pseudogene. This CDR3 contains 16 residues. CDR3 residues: CASSSHRGSGANVLTF. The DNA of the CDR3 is TGTGCCAGCAGCTCCCACAGGGGGTCTGGGGCCAACGTCCTGACTTTC.

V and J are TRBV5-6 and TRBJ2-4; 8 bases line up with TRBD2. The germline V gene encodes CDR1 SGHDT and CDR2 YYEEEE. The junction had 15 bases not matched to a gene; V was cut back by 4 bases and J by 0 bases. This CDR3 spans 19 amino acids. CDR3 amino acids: CASSLPGGGLDLAKNIQYF. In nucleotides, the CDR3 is TGTGCCAGCAGCCTGCCTGGCGGGGGGCTAGACCTAGCCAAAAACATTCAGTACTTC. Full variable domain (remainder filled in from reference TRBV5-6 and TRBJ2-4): DAGVTQSPTHLIKTRGQQVTLRCSPKSGHDTVSWYQQALGQGPQFIFQYYEEEERQRGNFPDRFSGHQFPNYSSELNVNALLLGDSALYLCASSLPGGGLDLAKNIQYFGAGTRLSVL.

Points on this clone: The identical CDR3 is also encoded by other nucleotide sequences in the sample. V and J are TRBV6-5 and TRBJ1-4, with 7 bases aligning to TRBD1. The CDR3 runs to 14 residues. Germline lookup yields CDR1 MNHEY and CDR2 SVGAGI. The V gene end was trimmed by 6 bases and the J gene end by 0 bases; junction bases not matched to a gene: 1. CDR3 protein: CASRTGTTNEKLFF. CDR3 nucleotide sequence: TGTGCCAGCAGGACAGGGACAACTAATGAAAAACTGTTTTTT.

CDR3 sequence (DNA): TGTGCCAGCAGCCGGGAGACGGGTGAAGCTTTCTTT. It specifies CASSRETGEAFF. The rearrangement uses TRBV4-2 and TRBJ1-1; no firm D call. V lost 4 bases to trimming and J lost 7 bases, with 10 bases between them. This CDR3 region has 12 residues. Germline CDR1 is LGHNA and CDR2 is YNFKEQ.

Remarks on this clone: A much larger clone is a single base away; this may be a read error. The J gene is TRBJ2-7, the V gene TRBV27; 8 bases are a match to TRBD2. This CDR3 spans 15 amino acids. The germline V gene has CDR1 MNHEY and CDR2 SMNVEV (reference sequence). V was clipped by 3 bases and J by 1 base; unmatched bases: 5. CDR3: CASSFGLAGSYEQYF. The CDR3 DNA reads TGTGCCAGCAGTTTCGGGCTAGCGGGTTCCTACGAGCAGTACTTC.

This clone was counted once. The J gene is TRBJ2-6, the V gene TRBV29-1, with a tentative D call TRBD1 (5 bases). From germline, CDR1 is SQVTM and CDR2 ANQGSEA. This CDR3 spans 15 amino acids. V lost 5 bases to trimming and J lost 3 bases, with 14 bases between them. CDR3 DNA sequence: TGCAGCGTTTTAACGTGGGGCTTTGGGGCCAACGTCCTGACTTTC. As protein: CSVLTWGFGANVLTF.

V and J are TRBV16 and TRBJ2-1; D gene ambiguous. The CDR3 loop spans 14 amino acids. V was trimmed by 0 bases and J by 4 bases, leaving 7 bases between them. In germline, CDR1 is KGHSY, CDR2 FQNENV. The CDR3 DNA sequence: TGTGCCAGCAGCCAATCGTTACAATACAATGAGCAGTTCTTC. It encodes CASSQSLQYNEQFF.

CDR3 in amino acids: CASSLTISQQGKSPYF. The CDR3 DNA follows: TGTGCCAGCAGCTTAACGATCTCCCAACAGGGAAAGTCGCCGTACTTC. This chain connects TRBV7-9 to TRBJ2-7; TRBD1 is a possible D gene (6 bases). The CDR3 loop spans 16 amino acids. Looked up from germline, CDR1 is SEHNR and CDR2 is FQNEAQ (reference sequence). Trimming removed 2 bases from V and 12 bases from J, with 26 bases in between.

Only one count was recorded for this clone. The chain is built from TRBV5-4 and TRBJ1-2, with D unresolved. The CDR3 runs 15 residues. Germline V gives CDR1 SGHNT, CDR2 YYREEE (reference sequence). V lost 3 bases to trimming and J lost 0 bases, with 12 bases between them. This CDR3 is CASSWTAISNYGYTF. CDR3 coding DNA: TGTGCCAGCAGCTGGACTGCGATTTCTAACTATGGCTACACCTTC.

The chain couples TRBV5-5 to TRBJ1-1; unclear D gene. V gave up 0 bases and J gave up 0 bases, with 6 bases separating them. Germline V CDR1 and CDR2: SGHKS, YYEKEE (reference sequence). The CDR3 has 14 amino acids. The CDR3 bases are TGTGCCAGCAGCTTGGGCAGGTTGAACACTGAAGCTTTCTTT. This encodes CASSLGRLNTEAFF.

For the CDR3, the DNA is TGTGCCAGTAAGGAGGACAGGGGGAACACTGAAGCTTTCTTT. Translation gives CASKEDRGNTEAFF. The chain uses TRBV19 and TRBJ1-1, with 9 nucleotides matching TRBD1. V shed 7 bases and J 1 base; nucleotides not matched to a gene: 4. Germline CDR1 LNHDA, CDR2 SQIVND (reference sequence). This CDR3 spans 14 amino acids.

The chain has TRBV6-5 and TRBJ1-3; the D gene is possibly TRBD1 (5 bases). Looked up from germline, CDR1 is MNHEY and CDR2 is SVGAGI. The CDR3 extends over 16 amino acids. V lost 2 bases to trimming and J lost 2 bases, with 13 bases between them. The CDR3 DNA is TGTGCCAGCAGTTACAGTGGCAGGGAAACTGGAAACACCATATATTTT. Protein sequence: CASSYSGRETGNTIYF.

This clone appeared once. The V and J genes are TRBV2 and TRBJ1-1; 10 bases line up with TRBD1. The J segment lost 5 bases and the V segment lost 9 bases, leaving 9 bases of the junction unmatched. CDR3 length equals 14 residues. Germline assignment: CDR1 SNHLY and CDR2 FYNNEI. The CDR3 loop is CARNRDRGGTEAFF. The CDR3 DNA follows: TGTGCCAGGAACCGGGACAGGGGCGGGACTGAAGCTTTCTTT.

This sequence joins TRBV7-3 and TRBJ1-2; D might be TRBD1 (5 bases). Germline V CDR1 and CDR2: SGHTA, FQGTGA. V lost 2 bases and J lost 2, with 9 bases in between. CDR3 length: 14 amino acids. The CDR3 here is CASSLGRANYGYTF. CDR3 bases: TGTGCCAGCAGCTTAGGCAGGGCCAACTATGGCTACACCTTC.

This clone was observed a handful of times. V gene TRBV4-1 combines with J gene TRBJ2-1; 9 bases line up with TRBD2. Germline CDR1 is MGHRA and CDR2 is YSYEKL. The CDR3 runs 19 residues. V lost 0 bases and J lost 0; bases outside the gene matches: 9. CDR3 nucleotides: TGCGCCAGCAGCCAAGAGGGCCTAGCGGGATTTAGCTCCTACAATGAGCAGTTCTTC. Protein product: CASSQEGLAGFSSYNEQFF.